Many counts were recorded for the clone carrying this TCR beta chain. Its antigen is still unknown. V gave up 4 bases and J gave up 6 bases, with 15 bases separating them. Germline V CDR1 and CDR2: MDHEN, SYDVKM. The CDR3 runs to 15 residues. This sample is part of a study of CD8+CD57+ T cells in acquired aplastic anemia. Study overall: Recorded DNA amounts for sorted CD4+ and CD8+ cells had an average of approximately 3.2 ug.

In patients chosen for sequencing, flow cytometry had shown CD8+CD57+ cell expansion. Profiling that covered TCR beta VDJ and CDR3 relied on genomic DNA as its template. One entry per CDR3 protein, called by TCRdb with MiXCR from the reads. The repertoire includes about 240,000 distinct CDR3 sequences, 40% to 50% of them detected once, and 7.8% sits in the top ten. Study results and limitations: Both patients and controls carried the same twenty-nine CD8+ CDR3 sequences.

Material: sorted CD4+, CD8+, or CD8+CD57+ T cells (not recorded which) from PBMCs. The origin of this receptor is a human donor with aplastic anemia. The chain combines TRBV28 with TRBJ1-4; the D gene is possibly TRBD1 (6 bases). CDR3 nucleotide sequence: TGTGCCAGCAGTTATACGACAGGTGATGATGAAAAACTGTTTTTT. It is translated as CASSYTTGDDEKLFF.